A selection of T cell receptor beta chains follows, all from one sample in a study of blood T cell repertoires in COVID-19. The assay was immunoSEQ multiplex PCR, and TCRdb's table has in-frame clones only and misses some. This sample has under 250,000 clones, with 80% to 85% found just once. Sample: peripheral blood. Receptors were obtained from a man between 50 and 59 years old with active or convalescent COVID-19. Both conserved end residues are part of each CDR3. The D gene is left open where the match is weak. Clone size appears in some rows only: once, few, many, or a class for an expanded clone.

TRBV5-4	14	-	-	TRBJ1-2	TGTGCCAGCAGCTCATGGACGGGGGGAAGGGGCTACACCTTC	CASSSWTGGRGYTF
TRBV4-2	16	TRBD1	once	TRBJ2-5	TGTGCCAGCAGCCAAGAAGGGACAGAGGACCAAGAGACCCAGTACTTC	CASSQEGTEDQETQYF
TRBV27	17	TRBD1	many	TRBJ2-7	TGTGCCAGCAGTTTATCCTACTCCGGGACAGCTCCCTCCGAGCAGTACTTC	CASSLSYSGTAPSEQYF
TRBV5-4	16	-	-	TRBJ1-1	TGTGCCAGCAGGCCCCGGGGGGTTCGGGCGGCCACTGAAGCTTTCTTT	CASRPRGVRAATEAFF
TRBV5-6	15	-	-	TRBJ1-5	TGTGCCAGCAGCGATGGCAGGGGTAGGAATCAGCCCCAGCATTTT	CASSDGRGRNQPQHF
TRBV27	18	TRBD2	many	TRBJ2-7	TGTGCCAGCAGCTGGAGGCGGGAGGGCACATCGAGCTCCTACGAGCAGTACTTC	CASSWRREGTSSSYEQYF
TRBV6-2/TRBV6-3	16	TRBD1	-	TRBJ2-7	TGTGCCAGCAGTTACGGAGGGGACAGGGGGTCCCACGAGCAGTACTTC	CASSYGGDRGSHEQYF
TRBV29-1	11	TRBD2	-	TRBJ2-1	TGCAGCGTCCAGCGGGGGAATGAGCAGTTCTTC	CSVQRGNEQFF
TRBV9	13	-	-	TRBJ1-2	TGTGCCAGCAGCTCAGCGGCGGCCGGCGGCTACACCTTC	CASSSAAAGGYTF
TRBV7-2	16	-	-	TRBJ2-1	TGTGCCAGCAGATCCGGGGCTGGGGGGGCCGGTAATGAGCAGTTCTTC	CASRSGAGGAGNEQFF
TRBV19	15	-	few	TRBJ2-1	TGTGCCAGTAGCGCCGAAGAGAACAGGTGGGATGAGCAGTTCTTC	CASSAEENRWDEQFF
TRBV3-1/TRBV3-2	15	-	-	TRBJ2-5	TGTGCCAGCAGCCAAGACGTCTATCCCCAAGAGACCCAGTACTTC	CASSQDVYPQETQYF
TRBV4-1	17	TRBD1	-	TRBJ2-7	TGCGCCAGCAGCCAAGAACGGGGGACGGGACAGGGCTACGAGCAGTACTTC	CASSQERGTGQGYEQYF
TRBV11-3	15	-	-	TRBJ2-1	TGTGCCAGCAGCTTAGGAGGGCTTGTGGACAATGAGCAGTTCTTC	CASSLGGLVDNEQFF
TRBV5-1	17	TRBD2	-	TRBJ2-3	TGCGCCAGCAGCTTAACGGGACTAGCGGGGGGGCCGGATACGCAGTATTTT	CASSLTGLAGGPDTQYF
TRBV7-2	13	-	-	TRBJ1-2	TGTGCCAGCAGCCCGCAGGGTCCAAATGGCTACACCTTC	CASSPQGPNGYTF
TRBV27	16	TRBD1	-	TRBJ1-3	TGTGCCAGCAGTCCAGCGGACAGGCTGCTCGGAAACACCATATATTTT	CASSPADRLLGNTIYF
TRBV3-1/TRBV3-2	14	-	-	TRBJ1-3	TGTGCCAGCAGCGTGGGGAGCTCTGGAAACACCATATATTTT	CASSVGSSGNTIYF
TRBV3-1/TRBV3-2	14	TRBD1	-	TRBJ2-7	TGTGCCAGCAGCCACGGACAGGGTTCATACGAGCAGTACTTC	CASSHGQGSYEQYF
TRBV28	13	TRBD2	-	TRBJ2-7	TGTGCCAGCAATACGGGACTAGCGGGCGAGCAGTACTTC	CASNTGLAGEQYF
TRBV5-1	15	-	-	TRBJ2-6	TGCGCCAGCAGCTTGGCAGGGTCTGGGGCCAACGTCCTGACTTTC	CASSLAGSGANVLTF
TRBV7-3	15	-	-	TRBJ2-3	TGTGCCAGCAGCCCTTTTTCCCGCGGCACAGATACGCAGTATTTT	CASSPFSRGTDTQYF
TRBV13	18	TRBD2	-	TRBJ2-6	TGTGCCAGCAGCTCTAGACTAGCGGGGGGGCATGGGGCCAACGTCCTGACTTTC	CASSSRLAGGHGANVLTF
TRBV6-5	15	-	once	TRBJ2-2	TGTGCCAGCAGTTACCGAGTCGGGGGTACCGGGGAGCTGTTTTTT	CASSYRVGGTGELFF
TRBV10-3	16	TRBD2	once	TRBJ2-3	TGTGCCATCAGTGAGCGTGGTAGCGGGGGGGGAGATACGCAGTATTTT	CAISERGSGGGDTQYF
TRBV28	14	-	-	TRBJ2-7	TGTGCCAGCAGCCCGACAAGGAGGTATGACGAGCAGTACTTC	CASSPTRRYDEQYF
TRBV4-1	15	-	once	TRBJ2-1	TGCGCCAGCAGCCAAGGCCGGGAGTGGGGGAATGAGCAGTTCTTC	CASSQGREWGNEQFF
TRBV5-3	17	-	-	TRBJ2-2	TGTGCCAGAAGCTTGTCTTCCGTAGGAGCCTGGGCCGGGGAGCTGTTTTTT	CARSLSSVGAWAGELFF
TRBV30	14	-	-	TRBJ1-2	TGTGCCTGGAGTCCCGGGGGGGGCAACTATGGCTACACCTTC	CAWSPGGGNYGYTF
TRBV6-5	14	-	-	TRBJ2-1	TGTGCCAGCCTGGACAGAAGAACGCACAATGAGCAGTTCTTC	CASLDRRTHNEQFF
TRBV29-1	14	-	-	TRBJ1-1	TGCAGCGTCCACCAAGGGGCAGCTAACACTGAAGCTTTCTTT	CSVHQGAANTEAFF
TRBV6-5	14	-	-	TRBJ1-4	TGTGCCAGCAGTTACGCGGGGCAGGATGAAAAACTGTTTTTT	CASSYAGQDEKLFF
TRBV9	16	-	once	TRBJ2-5	TGTGCCAGCAGCGTAGGGGCGGACTTAGGTGGGGAGACCCAGTACTTC	CASSVGADLGGETQYF
TRBV2	14	TRBD1	-	TRBJ1-6	TGTGCCAGCAGTGAGGGACAGACGAATTCACCCCTCCACTTT	CASSEGQTNSPLHF
TRBV24-1	12	-	-	TRBJ1-1	TGTGCCACCAGGGGAGGGTGGACTGAAGCTTTCTTT	CATRGGWTEAFF
TRBV28	13	TRBD1	-	TRBJ1-1	TGTGCCAGCAGTGGGACAGAGAACACTGAAGCTTTCTTT	CASSGTENTEAFF
TRBV4-1	18	-	-	TRBJ1-3	TGCGCCAGCAGCCAAGATCTTGGACAGAGGATCTCTGGAAACACCATATATTTT	CASSQDLGQRISGNTIYF
TRBV4-1	19	TRBD2	-	TRBJ2-4	TGCGCCAGCAGCCCCTCGCCCGGCGGGGGGAAGGAAGGCGGAAACATTCAGTACTTC	CASSPSPGGGKEGGNIQYF
TRBV11-2	14	TRBD1	few	TRBJ1-2	TGTGCCAGCAGCCCGGGACAGTCCCAAGGTGGCTACACCTTC	CASSPGQSQGGYTF
TRBV18	15	TRBD1	once	TRBJ2-5	TGTGCCAGCTCACTAGGACAGGCGATCCAAGAGACCCAGTACTTC	CASSLGQAIQETQYF
TRBV7-2	16	-	-	TRBJ1-1	TGTGCCAGCAGCCCAAACAGGATTGGTGTTAGCACTGAAGCTTTCTTT	CASSPNRIGVSTEAFF